This T cell receptor (beta chain) appears in the sequencing data of a study of glioma-infiltrating T cells. The iRepertoire nested amplicon-rescue multiplex PCR amplified TCR alpha and beta CDR3s from RNA. TCRdb called the multiplex PCR reads again in MiXCR, with one record for every CDR3 protein. Here the sample spans fewer than 500,000 distinct CDR3 sequences, around 38% being singletons. Material for sequencing was glioma tissue, nonneoplastic brain tissue, or PBMCs (not recorded which). This receptor was identified in a human donor with low-grade glioma or glioblastoma, undergoing nonglioma brain surgery, or in good health (not recorded which).

CDR3 loop: CASSLTGTSSYNEQFF. CDR3 in DNA: TGTGCCAGCAGCTTAACAGGGACTAGTTCCTACAATGAGCAGTTCTTC. The chain employs TRBV7-3 and TRBJ2-1, with 8 bases identical to TRBD2. The J segment lost 1 base and the V segment lost 0 bases, leaving 2 bases of the junction unmatched. This CDR3 contains 16 residues. CDR1 and CDR2 from the germline V gene are SGHTA and FQGTGA.